The clone carrying this T cell receptor beta chain appeared many times. No antigen is known for it. The germline V gene has CDR1 ENHRY and CDR2 SYGVKD. The V and J ends lost 4 bases and 1 base respectively, with 11 bases between them. CDR3 size: 14 residues. TCRdb ran MiXCR on the RT-PCR reads and lists one entry per CDR3 protein. This sample has roughly 630,000 distinct CDR3 sequences, with 14% found just once. The source of the sample is a study of response to subunit inactivated influenza vaccine. Study conclusions and caveats: Authors suggested seasonal influenza vaccinations each recruit few new T cells.

The chain couples TRBV10-3 to TRBJ2-7; D not resolved. The receptor was isolated from a man aged 50-60 years who received an inactivated influenza vaccine. The sample consisted of PBMCs from blood, taken less than 15 days before vaccination. CDR3 sequence (DNA): TGTGCCATCAGTGGCAACACCCTGTCCTACGAGCAGTACTTC. Residues: CAISGNTLSYEQYF.